What follows are 32 T cell receptor beta chains derived from one specimen sequenced in a study of cytotoxic CD8 clonotypes in ibrutinib-treated CLL. Here immunoSEQ multiplex PCR was the method, and the copy in TCRdb shows in-frame clones only, minus some. The table records fewer than 45,000 clones, 71% of them present only once. The sequencing here drew on PBMCs, taken at disease progression, from a patient treated with ibrutinib. The receptors originated from a human donor with chronic lymphocytic leukemia.

This clone was detected a few times. This chain uses TRBV2 with TRBJ1-6; D ambiguous. This CDR3 spans 15 amino acids. Between the trimmed V and J ends, which lost 4 bases and 7 bases, there was a span of 14 bases. Per the germline V gene, CDR1 is SNHLY and CDR2 is FYNNEI. The DNA of the CDR3 is TGTGCCAGCAGTGGGGTGACACGGCCGAATTCACCCCTCCACTTT. Protein: CASSGVTRPNSPLHF.

This clone has a handful of counts. The V call is TRBV5-4, the J call TRBJ2-7; 8 bases match TRBD2. The CDR3 loop spans 16 amino acids. Germline V gives CDR1 SGHNT, CDR2 YYREEE (reference sequence). The J segment lost 2 bases and the V segment lost 0 bases, leaving 7 bases of the junction unmatched. CDR3 sequence reads: CASSLDAGGIPYEQYF. CDR3 bases: TGTGCCAGCAGCTTGGATGCGGGGGGAATCCCCTACGAGCAGTACTTC.

V and J are TRBV6-1 and TRBJ1-6; weak D call: TRBD1 (5 bases). Germline assignment: CDR1 MNHNS and CDR2 SASEGT. The V end was cut by 4 bases, the J end by 0 bases, with 13 bases between. The CDR3 spans 17 residues. CDR3 loop: CASSGGVGTSYNSPLHF. As DNA, the CDR3 is TGTGCCAGCAGTGGCGGGGTGGGGACCTCCTATAATTCACCCCTCCACTTT.

This clone showed up many times. The chain couples TRBV5-4 to TRBJ2-7, with a tentative D call TRBD1 (6 bases). This CDR3 is 15 amino acids long. Per germline, CDR1 SGHNT and CDR2 YYREEE (reference sequence). Between the trimmed V and J ends, which lost 0 bases and 0 bases, there was a span of 10 bases. This chain's CDR3 is CASSLEGVRSYEQYF. The CDR3 nucleotides are TGTGCCAGCAGCTTGGAGGGGGTCCGCTCCTACGAGCAGTACTTC.

The CDR3, as DNA: TGTGCCAGCAGTTTATCTCGGTTGACCGGGGAGCTGTTTTTT. Amino acids: CASSLSRLTGELFF. This rearrangement joins TRBV27 to TRBJ2-2; D is ambiguous. The length of the CDR3 is 14 residues. The germline V gene encodes CDR1 MNHEY and CDR2 SMNVEV (reference sequence). Trimming removed 0 bases from V and 5 bases from J, with 7 bases in between.

The J gene is TRBJ2-2, the V gene TRBV27, with D unclear. The germline gives CDR1 MNHEY, CDR2 SMNVEV (reference sequence). This CDR3 comprises 12 residues. Trimming shortened V by 3 bases and J by 6 bases, and 5 bases separated the two germline ends. DNA of the CDR3: TGTGCCAGCAGTTTTAAGGCCGGGGAGCTGTTTTTT. This codes for CASSFKAGELFF.

The chain uses TRBV4-2 and TRBJ2-4; no firm D call. Trimming pared 4 bases from V and 8 bases from J, leaving 21 bases between. From germline, CDR1 is LGHNA and CDR2 YNFKEQ. The CDR3 is 16 residues long. Written as DNA, the CDR3 is TGTGCCAGCAGCCCCACCACGGAAACACATTCAGACATTCAGTACTTC. Amino acid sequence: CASSPTTETHSDIQYF.

The chain joins TRBV6-5 to TRBJ2-6; possibly TRBD2 for D (6 bases). This CDR3 spans 16 amino acids. Germline-derived CDR1 and CDR2 are MNHEY and SVGAGI. Trimming left V 0 bases short and J 0 bases short, with 6 bases between. Here the CDR3 DNA reads TGTGCCAGCAGTTACTCGGGGGGCTCTGGGGCCAACGTCCTGACTTTC. Its translation is CASSYSGGSGANVLTF.

The chain joins TRBV29-1 to TRBJ1-2; 8 bases map to TRBD1. The CDR3 extends over 17 amino acids. V lost 2 bases and J lost 3; bases outside the gene matches: 14. Per the germline V gene, CDR1 is SQVTM and CDR2 is ANQGSEA. For the CDR3, the DNA is TGCAGCGTTGAAAGAGCGTTAGTGGCAGGGGGCTACTATGGCTACACCTTC. As protein: CSVERALVAGGYYGYTF.

This clone was recorded a few times. Here the CDR3 reads CASSGTLRDQPQHF. CDR3 DNA: TGTGCCAGTAGTGGGACCTTAAGGGATCAGCCCCAGCATTTT. V is TRBV19 and J is TRBJ1-5; tentatively, D is TRBD1 (5 bases). Germline V gene sequence: CDR1 LNHDA, CDR2 SQIVND (reference sequence). The CDR3 totals 14 residues. The V end lost 5 bases, the J end lost 5 bases, and 13 bases lay between the germline ends.

Of note for this clone: One base away lies a much larger clone, so this may be a sequencing read error. V usage is TRBV5-1 and J usage is TRBJ2-2; 7 bases line up with TRBD2. Germline V gene lookup returns CDR1 SGHRS and CDR2 YFSETQ. This CDR3 comprises 16 residues. Trimming cost V 4 bases and J 5 bases; bases outside gene matches: 11. This CDR3 is CASSRGTNGGTGELFF. CDR3 coding DNA: TGCGCCAGCAGCCGAGGGACTAACGGGGGAACCGGGGAGCTGTTTTTT.

V gene TRBV9 combines with J gene TRBJ2-6; no reliable D call. The CDR3 has 21 residues. The V end was cut by 0 bases, the J end by 1 base, with 23 bases between. Per the germline V gene, CDR1 is SGDLS and CDR2 is YYNGEE. The CDR3 loop is CASSVGPLQTGPNSGANVLTF. The CDR3 nucleotides are TGTGCCAGCAGCGTAGGCCCCCTTCAGACCGGTCCCAATTCTGGGGCCAACGTCCTGACTTTC.

The V call is TRBV27, the J call TRBJ1-2; tentative D call: TRBD1 (5 bases). This CDR3 contains 17 residues. The V gene's germline CDR1 is MNHEY and CDR2 SMNVEV (reference sequence). V lost 1 base and J 0 bases, leaving 15 bases between the germline ends. The CDR3 region has the DNA TGTGCCAGCAGTTTATGGGGTAACAGGAAAGCTAACTATGGCTACACCTTC. As protein: CASSLWGNRKANYGYTF.

The J gene is TRBJ1-2, the V gene TRBV4-2, with D unresolved. This CDR3 region has 13 residues. Per germline, CDR1 LGHNA and CDR2 YNFKEQ. V dropped 4 bases and J dropped 8 bases, with 14 bases sitting between them. The chain's CDR3 is CASSPTLSGGYTF. CDR3 nucleotide sequence: TGTGCCAGCAGCCCGACTCTTTCGGGGGGCTACACCTTC.

The genes are TRBV29-1 and TRBJ2-3; TRBD2 aligns across 7 bases. This CDR3 has 15 amino acids. CDR1 is SQVTM, CDR2 ANQGSEA, per germline. With V trimmed by 2 bases and J by 0 bases, 5 bases remained unmatched. The chain's CDR3 is CSVEKGEGSTDTQYF. The CDR3 nucleotides read TGCAGCGTTGAAAAAGGGGAGGGTAGCACAGATACGCAGTATTTT.

This clone was counted between two and nine times. The V gene is TRBV7-2, the J gene TRBJ2-1; possibly TRBD2 for D (6 bases). From germline, CDR1 is SGHTA and CDR2 FQGNSA. This CDR3 has 13 residues. The V end was cut by 5 bases, the J end by 8 bases, with 13 bases between. The CDR3 loop reads CASSLGTPDEQFF. DNA of the CDR3: TGTGCCAGCAGCCTTGGGACTCCTGATGAGCAGTTCTTC.

The chain is built from TRBV7-8 and TRBJ2-7, with TRBD2 identical over 13 bases. V lost 5 bases to trimming and J lost 7 bases; unmatched junction nucleotides: 5. Germline CDR1 reads SGHVS; CDR2 reads FQNEAQ. This CDR3 region has 14 residues. This chain's CDR3 is CASSTWTSGGEQYF. The CDR3 DNA follows: TGTGCCAGCAGCACCTGGACTAGCGGGGGTGAGCAGTACTTC.

CDR3 residues: CASSLSAGTGTYEQYF. CDR3 sequence (DNA): TGTGCCAGCAGTCTCTCCGCCGGGACAGGAACCTACGAGCAGTACTTC. The rearrangement uses TRBV7-9 and TRBJ2-7; 8 bases line up with TRBD1. V shed 6 bases and J 2 bases; nucleotides not matched to a gene: 12. The CDR3 length is 16 residues. The germline V gene has CDR1 SEHNR and CDR2 FQNEAQ (reference sequence).

The genes are TRBV11-1 and TRBJ1-6, with 7 bases lining up with TRBD1. Germline loops: CDR1 SGHAT, CDR2 FQDESV (reference sequence). The V segment lost 1 base and the J segment 6 bases; nucleotides outside the gene matches: 3. This CDR3 is built from 15 residues. Here the CDR3 reads CASSLVAGGNSPLHF. CDR3 DNA sequence: TGTGCCAGCAGCTTAGTGGCAGGGGGTAATTCACCCCTCCACTTT.

The chain carries TRBV29-1 and TRBJ2-3; D not resolved. Trimming shortened V by 3 bases and J by 6 bases, and 10 bases separated the two germline ends. Germline-derived CDR1 and CDR2 are SQVTM and ANQGSEA. This CDR3 spans 12 amino acids. The CDR3 sequence: CSVELDGDTQYF. The DNA for the CDR3 is TGCAGCGTTGAGCTAGATGGTGATACGCAGTATTTT.

The V gene is TRBV27, the J gene TRBJ1-5, with D unclear. V was trimmed by 9 bases and J by 2 bases, leaving 8 bases between them. The CDR3 has 12 amino acids. Germline V gene sequence: CDR1 MNHEY, CDR2 SMNVEV (reference sequence). Here the CDR3 reads CASGLGNQPQHF. In DNA, the CDR3 is TGTGCCAGTGGCCTCGGCAATCAGCCCCAGCATTTT.

This clone is medium-sized (0.01 to 0.1%) within its sample. The DNA of the CDR3 is TGTGCCAGCAGCTTAGGGGGTGCGAGTCAGCCCCAGCATTTT. This encodes CASSLGGASQPQHF. V and J are TRBV13 and TRBJ1-5; D gene ambiguous. The CDR3 runs 14 residues. The germline gives CDR1 PRHDT, CDR2 FYEKMQ (reference sequence). Trimming left V 0 bases short and J 6 bases short, with 9 bases between.

This chain joins TRBV6-1 and TRBJ1-1; possible D gene TRBD1, 6 bases. This CDR3 has 14 residues. The V and J ends lost 0 bases and 5 bases respectively, with 10 bases between them. Looked up from germline, CDR1 is MNHNS and CDR2 is SASEGT. The CDR3 here is CASSEAGGWTEAFF. DNA of the CDR3: TGTGCCAGCAGTGAAGCGGGGGGCTGGACTGAAGCTTTCTTT.

This clone was detected a few times. The chain employs TRBV4-2 and TRBJ2-5; possibly TRBD1 for D (5 bases). The CDR3 extends over 17 amino acids. V gave up 2 bases and J gave up 4 bases, with 20 bases separating them. Germline V gene lookup returns CDR1 LGHNA and CDR2 YNFKEQ. CDR3: CASSQPRMGQGPETQYF. DNA for the CDR3: TGTGCCAGCAGCCAACCCCGAATGGGGCAGGGTCCAGAGACCCAGTACTTC.

This clone showed up just a few times. The V and J genes are TRBV27 and TRBJ2-2, with 8 bases that match TRBD1. Unmatched junction bases numbered 5, after V lost 6 bases and J lost 5 bases. In germline, CDR1 is MNHEY, CDR2 SMNVEV (reference sequence). CDR3 length equals 14 residues. CDR3 protein: CASSRTGRTGELFF. The DNA for the CDR3 is TGTGCCAGCAGCCGGACAGGGAGAACCGGGGAGCTGTTTTTT.

The CDR3 is CAISGDVSLDNYGYTF. The CDR3 DNA sequence: TGTGCCATCAGCGGCGATGTCAGCCTCGATAACTATGGCTACACCTTC. The V gene is TRBV10-3, the J gene TRBJ1-2; D is unclear. Germline CDR1 and CDR2: ENHRY and SYGVKD. V lost 6 bases and J 1 base, leaving 18 bases between the germline ends. CDR3 length: 16 residues.

V and J are TRBV19 and TRBJ2-2, with D perhaps matching TRBD1 or TRBD2 (7 bases each). The CDR3 is made up of 15 amino acids. The germline gives CDR1 LNHDA, CDR2 SQIVND (reference sequence). The V gene lost 5 bases and the J gene lost 4 bases, with 14 bases spanning the gap. CDR3 sequence (DNA): TGTGCCAGTAGTGGATGGGAGGGGGCCACCGGGGAGCTGTTTTTT. It specifies CASSGWEGATGELFF.

The chain has TRBV6-5 and TRBJ1-2; D perhaps matches TRBD1 (5 bases). The CDR3 consists of 13 residues. The germline CDR1 and CDR2 sequences are MNHEY and SVGAGI. V was trimmed by 0 bases and J by 8 bases, leaving 10 bases between them. The CDR3 region is CASSYSKGFGYTF. The DNA for the CDR3 is TGTGCCAGCAGTTACTCGAAGGGGTTCGGCTACACCTTC.

This clone occurred many times. The chain combines TRBV6-6 with TRBJ1-2, with TRBD1 matching over 8 bases. The CDR3 is made up of 13 amino acids. Trimming took 6 bases from V and 6 from J; bases not matched to a gene: 6. The V gene's germline CDR1 is MNHNY and CDR2 SVGAGI (reference sequence). The DNA of the CDR3 is TGTGCCAGCAGGACAGGGGATTGGAATGGCTACACCTTC. It encodes CASRTGDWNGYTF.

This clone was counted a single time. J is TRBJ1-1 and V is TRBV27, with no clear D. This CDR3 has 14 residues. The V gene lost 4 bases and the J gene lost 5 bases, with 14 bases spanning the gap. Germline values: CDR1 MNHEY, CDR2 SMNVEV (reference sequence). CDR3 sequence: CASSSPPRGTEAFF. In DNA, the CDR3 is TGTGCCAGCAGTTCCCCGCCGCGTGGGACTGAAGCTTTCTTT.

The genes are TRBV27 and TRBJ2-3, with D perhaps matching TRBD2 (5 bases). Germline assignment: CDR1 MNHEY and CDR2 SMNVEV (reference sequence). V lost 3 bases and J lost 5, with 9 bases in between. The CDR3 spans 13 residues. The CDR3 reads CASSLPGGDTQYF. The CDR3 nucleotides read TGTGCCAGCAGTTTGCCCGGAGGAGATACGCAGTATTTT.

The J gene is TRBJ2-1, the V gene TRBV5-6; no firm D call. The CDR3 length is 13 residues. Trimming removed 0 bases from V and 15 bases from J, with 16 bases in between. Germline assignment: CDR1 SGHDT and CDR2 YYEEEE. Written as DNA, the CDR3 is TGTGCCAGCAGCTTGGGAAGGGAATTTCTCCGGTTCTTC. The encoded protein is CASSLGREFLRFF.